This T cell receptor (beta chain) was observed in a study of shared clonotypes between healthy human individuals. Repertoires were generated with immunoSEQ multiplex PCR, while TCRdb's copy carries only in-frame clones and drops some. The sample shows under 80,000 clones, over 55% of them seen only once. Sequencing was done on a sample of memory CD8+ T cells sorted from blood. Subset reported: CD45RO+ cells pooled with CCR7-negative TemRA cells. The clonotype comes from a man between 25 and 39 years old in good health.

The CDR3 loop is CASSFLWTSGSPGELFF. In DNA form, the CDR3 reads TGTGCCAGCAGTTTTCTTTGGACTAGCGGGAGTCCCGGGGAGCTGTTTTTT. The chain recombines TRBV28 with TRBJ2-2; 13 nucleotides agree with TRBD2. V shed 3 bases and J 6 bases; nucleotides not matched to a gene: 7. Germline values: CDR1 MDHEN, CDR2 SYDVKM. CDR3 length: 17 residues.